This T cell receptor beta chain stems from a study of T-cell memory formation after mild COVID-19. Whole-study findings and limits: Clones that contracted from day 15 to 85 were balanced CD4/CD8, while later expanders leaned CD4+. CD4+ contracting clones were found mainly in CM and EM, and CD8+ ones in EMRA.

Germline values: CDR1 SGHTA, CDR2 FQGNSA. V lost 8 bases, J lost 3 bases, and 13 bases lay in between. The CDR3 totals 14 residues. Constant-segment primers served in 5'RACE that generated TCR alpha and TCR beta cDNA libraries bearing sample barcodes and UMIs. Via MiXCR, TCRdb re-called the 5' RACE reads, giving one row per CDR3 protein. The sample lists under 250,000 distinct CDR3 sequences, approximately 30% seen once, with roughly 11% in the top ten. As to this clonotype: Its antigen is unknown.

Sequencing input: PBMCs or a T cell subset sorted from them (not recorded which). This receptor was identified in an adult woman who had mild COVID-19 (a few samples of this study predate the infection). Cell type and time point are not known. The genes are TRBV7-2 and TRBJ2-2, with a weak D call TRBD1 (5 bases). Here the CDR3 DNA reads TGTGCCAGCCGCACAGGAACTCACACCGGGGAGCTGTTTTTT. Translated, it gives CASRTGTHTGELFF.